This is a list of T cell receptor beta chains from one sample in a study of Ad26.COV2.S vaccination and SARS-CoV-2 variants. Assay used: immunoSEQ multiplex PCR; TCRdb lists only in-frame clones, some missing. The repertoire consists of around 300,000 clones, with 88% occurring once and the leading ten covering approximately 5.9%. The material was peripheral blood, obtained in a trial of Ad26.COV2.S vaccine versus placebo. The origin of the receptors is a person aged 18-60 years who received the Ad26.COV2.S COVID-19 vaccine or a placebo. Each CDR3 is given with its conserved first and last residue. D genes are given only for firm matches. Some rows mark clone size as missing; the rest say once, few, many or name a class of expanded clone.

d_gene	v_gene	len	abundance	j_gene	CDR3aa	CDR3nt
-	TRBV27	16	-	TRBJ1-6	CASSDSMSSYNSPLHF	TGTGCCAGCAGTGATTCCATGAGCTCCTATAATTCACCCCTCCACTTT
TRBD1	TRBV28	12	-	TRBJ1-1	CASVTGGGWAFF	TGTGCCAGCGTAACAGGGGGTGGTTGGGCTTTCTTT
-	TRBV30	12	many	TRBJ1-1	CAWSTRGTEAFF	TGTGCCTGGAGTACCAGGGGAACTGAAGCTTTCTTT
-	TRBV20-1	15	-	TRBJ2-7	CSASGGEGGTYEQYF	TGCAGTGCTAGTGGTGGTGAGGGGGGCACCTACGAGCAGTACTTC
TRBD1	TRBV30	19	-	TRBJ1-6	CAWSIPGQGARSYNSPLHF	TGTGCCTGGAGTATTCCGGGACAGGGGGCAAGGTCCTATAATTCACCCCTCCACTTT
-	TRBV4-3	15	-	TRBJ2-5	CASSQDRDFQETQYF	TGCGCCAGCAGCCAAGATAGGGACTTCCAAGAGACCCAGTACTTC
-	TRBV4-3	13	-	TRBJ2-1	CASSHGVKAVQFF	TGCGCCAGCAGCCATGGGGTTAAGGCCGTTCAGTTCTTC
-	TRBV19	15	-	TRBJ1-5	CASSIQGGSNQPQHF	TGTGCCAGTAGTATCCAGGGTGGAAGCAATCAGCCCCAGCATTTT
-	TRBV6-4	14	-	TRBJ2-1	CASSEPNGGHEQFF	TGTGCCAGCAGTGAGCCGAATGGGGGGCATGAGCAGTTCTTC
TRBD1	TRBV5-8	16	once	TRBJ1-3	CASSLSRGYSGNTIYF	TGTGCCAGCAGCCTAAGCAGGGGGTACTCTGGAAACACCATATATTTT
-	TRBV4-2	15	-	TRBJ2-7	CASSHSSRGSYEQYF	TGTGCCAGCAGCCACTCATCTCGGGGTTCCTACGAGCAGTACTTC
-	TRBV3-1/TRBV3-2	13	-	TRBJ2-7	CASSQDPGDEQYF	TGTGCCAGCAGCCAAGATCCGGGTGACGAGCAGTACTTC
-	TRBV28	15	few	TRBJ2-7	CASSQTTGYTYEQYF	TGTGCCAGCAGCCAAACCACAGGGTATACCTACGAGCAGTACTTC
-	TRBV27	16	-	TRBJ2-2	CASSFGFHSNTGELFF	TGTGCCAGCAGTTTTGGGTTTCACAGTAACACCGGGGAGCTGTTTTTT
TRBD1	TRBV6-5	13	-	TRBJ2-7	CASSLDRVGEQYF	TGTGCCAGCAGTCTAGACAGGGTCGGGGAGCAGTACTTC
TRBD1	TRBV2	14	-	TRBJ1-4	CASSLQGLSEKLFF	TGTGCCAGCAGCCTACAGGGGCTCTCTGAAAAACTGTTTTTT
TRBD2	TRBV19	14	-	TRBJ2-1	CASGLADSYNEQFF	TGTGCCAGCGGACTAGCGGACTCCTACAATGAGCAGTTCTTC
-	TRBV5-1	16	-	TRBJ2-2	CASSLAGQKDTGELFF	TGCGCCAGCAGCCTTGCGGGACAGAAGGACACCGGGGAGCTGTTTTTT
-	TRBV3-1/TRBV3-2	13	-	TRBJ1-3	CASSPSPGNTIYF	TGTGCCAGCAGCCCCTCCCCAGGAAACACCATATATTTT
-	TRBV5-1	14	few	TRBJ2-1	CASSLAAANNEQFF	TGCGCCAGCAGCTTAGCGGCCGCCAACAATGAGCAGTTCTTC
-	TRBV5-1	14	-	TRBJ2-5	CASRGNTYGETQYF	TGCGCCAGCAGAGGAAATACATACGGGGAGACCCAGTACTTC
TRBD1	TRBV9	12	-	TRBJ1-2	CASRGTEYGYTF	TGTGCCAGCAGAGGGACAGAGTATGGCTACACCTTC
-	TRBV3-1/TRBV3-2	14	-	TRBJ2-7	CAKPPPPVSYEQYF	TGTGCGAAACCCCCTCCGCCCGTCTCCTACGAGCAGTACTTC
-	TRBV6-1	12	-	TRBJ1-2	CASSDQSYGYTF	TGTGCCAGCAGTGACCAAAGCTATGGCTACACCTTC